Described below is a single TCR beta chain sequence and its context. The antigen is unknown. The sequence runs out 3 residues before the end of the CDR3; the remainder is reconstructed from the germline J gene. The data were obtained in a study of T cell clonality in common variable immunodeficiency. Study-wide results and limits: CVID subjects showed higher TCRbeta clonality than healthy controls. Fewer deletions and N-nucleotide insertions were reportedly seen in common variable immunodeficiency TCR beta sequences.

CDR3 length: 13 residues. V dropped 5 bases and J dropped 5; count of bases not matched to a gene: 5. Germline CDR1 and CDR2: MNHEY and SVGEGT. The method was immunoSEQ multiplex PCR; TCRdb's version includes in-frame clones alone and lacks a portion of them. The sample has about 30,000 clones, none seen only once. The chain recombines TRBV6-2 or TRBV6-3 with TRBJ2-5; 7 bases fit TRBD1. Sample: peripheral blood mononuclear cells. This receptor was identified in a human donor with common variable immunodeficiency. The sequenced CDR3 bases are TGTGCCAGCAGTAGGACAGGTGGGGAGACC. It is translated as CASSRTGGET. The full CDR3 is CASSRTGGETQYF.